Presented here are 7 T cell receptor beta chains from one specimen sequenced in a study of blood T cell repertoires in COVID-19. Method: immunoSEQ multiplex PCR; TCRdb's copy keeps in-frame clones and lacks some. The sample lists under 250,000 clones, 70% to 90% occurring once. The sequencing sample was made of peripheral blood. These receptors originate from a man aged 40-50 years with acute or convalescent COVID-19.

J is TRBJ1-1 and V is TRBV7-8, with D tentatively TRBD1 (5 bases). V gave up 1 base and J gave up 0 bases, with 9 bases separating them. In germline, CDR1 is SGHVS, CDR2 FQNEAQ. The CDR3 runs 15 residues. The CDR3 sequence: CASSLVQGMNTEAFF. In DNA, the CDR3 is TGTGCCAGCAGCTTAGTCCAGGGCATGAACACTGAAGCTTTCTTT.

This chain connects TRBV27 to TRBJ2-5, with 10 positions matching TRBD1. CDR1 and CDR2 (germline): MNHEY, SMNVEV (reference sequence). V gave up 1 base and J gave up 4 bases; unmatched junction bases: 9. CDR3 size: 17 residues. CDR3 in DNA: TGTGCCAGCAGTTTATTCTCGAGGACAGGGGGAGGAGAGACCCAGTACTTC. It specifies CASSLFSRTGGGETQYF.

In nucleotides, the CDR3 is TGTGCCAGCAGCCAAGGCCGGGATCAGCCCCAGCATTTT. Protein product: CASSQGRDQPQHF. The J gene is TRBJ1-5, the V gene TRBV3-1 (or the pseudogene TRBV3-2), with unresolved D. The V end lost 1 base, the J end lost 5 bases, and 6 bases lay between the germline ends. Germline V gene data show CDR1 as LGHDT and CDR2 as YNNKEL (reference sequence). The length of the CDR3 is 13 residues.

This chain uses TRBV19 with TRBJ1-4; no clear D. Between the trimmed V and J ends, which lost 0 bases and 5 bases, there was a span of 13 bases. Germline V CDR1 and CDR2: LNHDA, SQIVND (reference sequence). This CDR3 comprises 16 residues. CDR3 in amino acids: CASSIDRGAENEKLFF. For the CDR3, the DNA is TGTGCCAGTAGTATAGATCGAGGAGCAGAGAATGAAAAACTGTTTTTT.

DNA of the CDR3: TGTGCCAGTAATGACAGGTACCCCAAGGAGACCCAGTACTTC. Residues: CASNDRYPKETQYF. The chain joins TRBV19 to TRBJ2-5, with D possibly TRBD1 on 6 matching bases. Germline CDR1 and CDR2: LNHDA and SQIVND (reference sequence). CDR3 size: 14 residues. The germline V and J ends were trimmed by 7 bases and 5 bases, with 17 bases remaining between them.

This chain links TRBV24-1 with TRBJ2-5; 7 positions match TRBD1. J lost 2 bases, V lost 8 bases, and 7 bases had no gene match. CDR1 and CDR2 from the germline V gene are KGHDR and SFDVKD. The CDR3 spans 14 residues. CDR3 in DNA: TGTGCCACCAACCCTGACAGGGATCAAGAGACCCAGTACTTC. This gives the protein CATNPDRDQETQYF.

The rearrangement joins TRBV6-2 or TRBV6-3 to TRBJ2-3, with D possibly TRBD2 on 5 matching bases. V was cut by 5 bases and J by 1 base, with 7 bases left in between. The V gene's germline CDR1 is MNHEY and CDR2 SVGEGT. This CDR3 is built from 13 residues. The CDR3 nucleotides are TGTGCCAGCAGTGGACTTCGCACAGATACGCAGTATTTT. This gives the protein CASSGLRTDTQYF.